The source of this T cell receptor (beta chain) is a study of T cell responses to AZD1222 COVID-19 vaccine. Study results and limitations: Compared with day 0, the breadth and depth of the Spike-specific TCR repertoire rose significantly after two doses of AZD1222.

Germline V lookup: CDR1 LNHDA, CDR2 SQIVND (reference sequence). There are 12 residues in the CDR3. Trimming shortened V by 5 bases and J by 10 bases, and 12 bases separated the two germline ends. In regard to this clone: What it binds is unknown.

The method was immunoSEQ multiplex PCR; TCRdb's version includes in-frame clones alone and lacks a portion of them. Among over 150,000 clones, approximately 90% were seen once, and the ten largest hold 5% to 7%. The source of this sequence is an adult in good health. The sample here was peripheral blood, taken on day 0 of AZD1222 vaccination. The chain recombines TRBV19 with TRBJ2-1, with D unclear. CDR3 amino acids: CASSSRLTEQFF. DNA of the CDR3: TGTGCCAGTAGTTCGCGGTTGACAGAGCAGTTCTTC.